What follows are 9 T cell receptor beta chains derived from one specimen sequenced in a study of T cells in Graves' hyperthyroidism and ophthalmopathy. What was amplified from RNA transcripts were TCR beta CDR3 regions. With the HTBI primer set, the TCR CDR3 went through a first round of RT-PCR. TCRdb redid the calling of the multiplex PCR reads with MiXCR, one entry per CDR3 protein. The sample shows approximately 510,000 distinct CDR3 sequences, 40% to 50% of them seen only once. The specimen was peripheral blood or thyroid tissue (not recorded which). Receptors were obtained from an adult woman with Graves' disease, either hyperthyroidism or ophthalmopathy (not recorded which).

This CDR3 reads CASSALRDREAEAFF. The DNA of the CDR3 is TGTGCCAGCAGTGCCTTAAGGGACAGGGAAGCTGAAGCTTTCTTT. The gene calls are TRBV12-3 or TRBV12-4 and TRBJ1-1, with 9 bases lining up with TRBD1. The CDR3 spans 15 residues. J gave up 6 bases and V 5 bases, and 10 bases lay outside the gene matches.

The chain couples TRBV20-1 to TRBJ2-5, with D possibly being TRBD2 (6 bases). The V end was cut by 0 bases, the J end by 5 bases, with 19 bases between. There are 16 residues in the CDR3. The germline V gene has CDR1 DFQATT and CDR2 SNEGSKA (reference sequence). CDR3: CSAREFWGVRAETQYF. In DNA form, the CDR3 reads TGCAGTGCTAGAGAATTTTGGGGGGTTCGTGCGGAGACCCAGTACTTC.

This sequence joins TRBV10-3 and TRBJ1-1; a possible D gene is TRBD1 (6 bases). Trimming took 5 bases from V and 0 from J, leaving 10 bases between them. The germline V gene has CDR1 ENHRY and CDR2 SYGVKD. The CDR3 extends over 14 amino acids. CDR3 sequence (DNA): TGTGCCATCAGTCCGGACAGAATGAACACTGAAGCTTTCTTT. This gives the protein CAISPDRMNTEAFF.

This clonotype was seen a handful of times. This chain joins TRBV19 and TRBJ1-5; D ambiguous. CDR1 is LNHDA, CDR2 SQIVND, per germline (reference sequence). Trimming stripped 11 bases from V and 4 bases from J, with 18 bases between. This CDR3 spans 14 amino acids. The CDR3 DNA reads as TGTGCCTGGAGCGCCTTAGCGGGTAATCAGCCCCAGCATTTT. Translating it yields CAWSALAGNQPQHF. Full variable domain (rest looked up from reference TRBV19 and TRBJ1-5): DGGITQSPKYLFRKEGQNVTLSCEQNLNHDAMYWYRQDPGQGLRLIYYSQIVNDFQKGDIAEGYSVSREKKESFPLTVTSAQKNPTAFYLCAWSALAGNQPQHFGDGTRLSIL.

The rearrangement links TRBV10-3 to TRBJ1-5; the match to TRBD1 covers 7 bases. Germline V lookup: CDR1 ENHRY, CDR2 SYGVKD. The junction had 13 bases not matched to a gene; V was cut back by 4 bases and J by 7 bases. The CDR3 runs 16 residues. The CDR3 coding sequence is TGTGCCATCAGTGCTAGACGTTCAGGGGGAATGCAGCCCCAGCATTTT. This codes for CAISARRSGGMQPQHF.

This chain joins TRBV15 and TRBJ1-2; weak D call: TRBD1 (6 bases). Germline CDR1 reads LNHNV; CDR2 reads YYDKDF (reference sequence). The CDR3 runs to 16 residues. With 1 base removed from V and 8 bases from J, the gap between germline ends came to 20 bases. CDR3 DNA: TGTGCCACCAGCAGAGGATCGGGACACCACTTTAAGGGCTACACCTTC. Residues: CATSRGSGHHFKGYTF.

This chain links TRBV2 with TRBJ1-1; D gene ambiguous. Germline CDR1 reads SNHLY; CDR2 reads FYNNEI. The ends were cut back, 10 bases at V and 2 bases at J, with 17 bases in the middle. This CDR3 is 14 amino acids long. This CDR3 reads CAIALDGLNTEAFF. The CDR3 bases are TGTGCCATCGCACTAGACGGACTTAACACTGAAGCTTTCTTT.

This clonotype was counted at least ten times. The chain is built from TRBV5-1 and TRBJ2-7, with a possible D match to TRBD1 (5 bases). The CDR3 has 17 residues. V lost 0 bases and J 2 bases, leaving 18 bases between the germline ends. Germline CDR1 SGHRS, CDR2 YFSETQ. As DNA, the CDR3 is TGCGCCAGCAGCTTGGGTGGGGCAGGCCGAGAAGCCTACGAGCAGTACTTC. The encoded protein is CASSLGGAGREAYEQYF.

The sample holds many counts of this clonotype. The chain couples TRBV14 to TRBJ1-5; possible D gene TRBD1, 5 bases. V lost 4 bases, J lost 7 bases, and 11 bases lay in between. Per germline, CDR1 SGHDN and CDR2 FVKESK. The CDR3 has 13 residues. CDR3 coding DNA: TGTGCCAGCAGCCCAGGACACTTGCAGCCCCAGCATTTT. Protein product: CASSPGHLQPQHF.